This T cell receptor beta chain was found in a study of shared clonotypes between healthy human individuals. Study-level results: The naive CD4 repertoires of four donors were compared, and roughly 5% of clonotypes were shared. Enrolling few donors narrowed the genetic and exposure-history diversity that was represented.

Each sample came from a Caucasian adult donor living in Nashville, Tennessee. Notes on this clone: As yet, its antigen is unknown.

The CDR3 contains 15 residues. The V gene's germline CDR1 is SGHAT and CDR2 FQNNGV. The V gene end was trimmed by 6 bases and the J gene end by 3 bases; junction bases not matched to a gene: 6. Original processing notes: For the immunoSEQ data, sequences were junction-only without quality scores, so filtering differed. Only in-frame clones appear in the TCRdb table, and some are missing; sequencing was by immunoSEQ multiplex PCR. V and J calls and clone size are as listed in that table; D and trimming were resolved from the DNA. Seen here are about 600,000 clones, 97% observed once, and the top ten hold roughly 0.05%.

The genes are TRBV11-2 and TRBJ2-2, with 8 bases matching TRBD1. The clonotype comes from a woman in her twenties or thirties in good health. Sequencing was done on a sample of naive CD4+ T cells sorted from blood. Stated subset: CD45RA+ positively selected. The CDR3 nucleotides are TGTGCCAGCAGACCTACAGGGGGACACACCGGGGAGCTGTTTTTT. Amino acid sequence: CASRPTGGHTGELFF.